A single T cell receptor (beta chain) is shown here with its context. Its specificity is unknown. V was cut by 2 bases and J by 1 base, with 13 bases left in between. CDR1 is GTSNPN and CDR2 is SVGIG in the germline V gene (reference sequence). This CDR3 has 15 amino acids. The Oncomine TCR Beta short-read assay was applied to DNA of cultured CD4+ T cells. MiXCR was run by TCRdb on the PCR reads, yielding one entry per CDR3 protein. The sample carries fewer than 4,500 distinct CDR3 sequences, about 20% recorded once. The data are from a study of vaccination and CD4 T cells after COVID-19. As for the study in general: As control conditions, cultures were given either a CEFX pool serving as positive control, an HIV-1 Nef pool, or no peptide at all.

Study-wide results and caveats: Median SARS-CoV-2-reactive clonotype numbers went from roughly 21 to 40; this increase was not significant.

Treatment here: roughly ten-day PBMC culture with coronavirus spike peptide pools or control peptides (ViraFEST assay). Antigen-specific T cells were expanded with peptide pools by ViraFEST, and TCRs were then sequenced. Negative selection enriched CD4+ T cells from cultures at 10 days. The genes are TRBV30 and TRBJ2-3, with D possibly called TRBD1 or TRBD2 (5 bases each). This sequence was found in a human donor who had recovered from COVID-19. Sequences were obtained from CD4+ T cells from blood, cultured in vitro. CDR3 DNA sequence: TGTGCCTGGAGTCCTGGGGGTGAGGGCACAGATACGCAGTATTTT. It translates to CAWSPGGEGTDTQYF.